The source of this T cell receptor (beta chain) is a study of identical twins. There are many counts of this clonotype. Its antigen is unknown. Study-level points and caveats: Excess low generation probability was seen in twin-shared out-of-frame alpha sequences. With abundant cord blood beta clonotypes, insertions were fewer; memory repertoires showed no such pattern.

TCRdb fed the 5' RACE reads into MiXCR, producing one record per CDR3 protein. The sample has some 500,000 distinct CDR3 sequences; 9.6% are singletons. The same data also contributed to another study, on yellow fever vaccine responses in identical twins.

This receptor was taken from a woman aged 18-30 years in good health. Sequenced material: PBMCs.

The CDR3 protein is CATSRDQTREAQYF. The CDR3 nucleotides are TGTGCCACCAGCAGAGATCAGACCAGGGAGGCGCAGTATTTT. The chain joins TRBV15 to TRBJ2-3; D is possibly TRBD2 (6 bases). Trimming left V 0 bases short and J 10 bases short, with 14 bases between. The CDR3 length is 14 residues. Germline lookup yields CDR1 LNHNV and CDR2 YYDKDF (reference sequence).